The 21 T cell receptor beta chains below were found in one sample sequenced in a study of blood T cells in healthy people across ages. Primed by a sample-barcoded 5' primer and a J-beta primer mix, a second PCR proceeded for 7 to 11 cycles. TCRdb recomputed calls from the 5' RACE reads with MiXCR, one row per CDR3 protein. Among about a million distinct CDR3 sequences listed, 35% to 40% were seen once. Sequencing was performed on blood. These receptors came from a man aged 18 to 29 in good health.

The count of this clonotype is one. The gene calls are TRBV21-1 and TRBJ1-5; the table's D call TRBD1 went unverified against the DNA. TRBV21-1 is a known pseudogene. The CDR3 covers 11 residues. The CDR3 coding sequence is TGTGCCCAGGGGGGTAGACAGCCCCAGCATTTT. Residues: CAQGGRQPQHF.

This chain links TRBV29-1 with TRBJ1-1; D gene ambiguous. V shed 4 bases and J shed 1 base, with 7 bases lying between them. Germline V gene data show CDR1 as SQVTM and CDR2 as ANQGSEA. This CDR3 comprises 12 residues. This CDR3 reads CSVGQTNTEAFF. In DNA, the CDR3 is TGCAGCGTTGGACAAACGAACACTGAAGCTTTCTTT.

This chain joins TRBV27 and TRBJ1-1, with TRBD1 identical over 8 bases. Unmatched junction bases numbered 10, after V lost 7 bases and J lost 0 bases. Germline-derived CDR1 and CDR2 are MNHEY and SMNVEV (reference sequence). The CDR3 loop spans 16 amino acids. CDR3: CASTTAAGGMNTEAFF. CDR3 coding DNA: TGTGCCAGCACAACGGCGGCAGGGGGCATGAACACTGAAGCTTTCTTT.

The V and J genes are TRBV6-6 and TRBJ1-5; D possibly corresponds to TRBD1 (5 bases). Deletions cut 8 bases from V and 9 bases from J, with 17 bases between. Germline CDR1 and CDR2: MNHNY and SVGAGI (reference sequence). The CDR3 totals 13 residues. Here the CDR3 reads CASGRGGVPPQHF. The CDR3 nucleotides are TGTGCCAGCGGGAGGGGAGGAGTTCCGCCCCAGCATTTT.

This clonotype was counted a few times. This chain uses TRBV10-3 with TRBJ2-1, with D possibly TRBD1 on 6 matching bases. Deletions cut 10 bases from V and 5 bases from J, with 18 bases between. The CDR3 has 14 amino acids. The V gene's germline CDR1 is ENHRY and CDR2 SYGVKD. The CDR3 spells CATQGPNPHNEQFF. The CDR3 DNA follows: TGTGCCACCCAGGGGCCCAATCCTCACAATGAGCAGTTCTTC.

In this sample, this clonotype turned up many times. The rearrangement uses TRBV6-6 and TRBJ2-7; D uncertain. V lost 8 bases and J lost 4, with 9 bases in between. Per the germline V gene, CDR1 is MNHNY and CDR2 is SVGAGI (reference sequence). The CDR3 consists of 11 residues. The CDR3 DNA follows: TGTGCCAGCGCCGGTGGATACGAGCAGTACTTC. Translating gives CASAGGYEQYF.

This clonotype showed up just a few times. This chain joins TRBV10-3 and TRBJ2-3, with TRBD1 as a possible D gene (5 bases). The germline V gene has CDR1 ENHRY and CDR2 SYGVKD. This CDR3 has 13 residues. The CDR3 region is CAIRAGSTDTQYF. The CDR3 bases are TGTGCAATCCGGGCAGGGAGCACAGATACGCAGTATTTT.

This rearrangement joins TRBV21-1 to TRBJ1-1. TRBV21-1 is labeled a pseudogene. The CDR3 is 12 residues long. The CDR3 region has the DNA TGTGCCAGCAGCCGGGTACCTACTGAAGCTTTCTTT. Translating it yields CASSRVPTEAFF.

Concerning this clonotype itself: An end of the junction differs from the germline gene, which may be a read error. The rearrangement joins TRBV20-1 to TRBJ2-3; TRBD2 agrees at 13 bases. This CDR3 contains 16 residues. CDR1 is DFQATT and CDR2 is SNEGSKA in the germline V gene (reference sequence). This chain's CDR3 is CSARATSGGSTHTQYF. DNA for the CDR3: TGCAGTGCTAGAGCGACTAGCGGGGGGTCCACACATACGCAGTATTTT.

This rearrangement joins TRBV30 to TRBJ2-3; 7 nucleotides agree with TRBD1. Germline V gene sequence: CDR1 GTSNPN, CDR2 SVGIG (reference sequence). J lost 3 bases, V lost 4 bases, and 7 bases had no gene match. The CDR3 consists of 14 residues. CDR3 coding DNA: TGTGCCTGGACCCGGGGACAGTATACAGATACGCAGTATTTT. Translated: CAWTRGQYTDTQYF. Variable domain in full (rest from reference TRBV30 and TRBJ2-3): SQTIHQWPATLVQPVGSPLSLECTVEGTSNPNLYWYRQAAGRGLQLLFYSVGIGQISSEVPQNLSASRPQDRQFILSSKKLLLSDSGFYLCAWTRGQYTDTQYFGPGTRLTVL.

The J gene is TRBJ1-2, the V gene TRBV6-5; weak D call: TRBD1 (6 bases). This CDR3 region has 15 residues. Trimming took off 2 bases at V and 3 bases at J, with 13 bases between the two ends. Germline V gives CDR1 MNHEY, CDR2 SVGAGI. In DNA form, the CDR3 reads TGTGCCAGCAGTTACGGGGGGGGCGCGGACTATGGCTACACCTTC. Translating gives CASSYGGGADYGYTF.

This chain connects TRBV29-1 to TRBJ1-2; D uncertain. The CDR3 extends over 12 amino acids. Germline V gives CDR1 SQVTM, CDR2 ANQGSEA. V was pared by 1 base and J by 4 bases, with 7 bases between. The CDR3 sequence: CSVEGRLYGYTF. The CDR3 coding sequence is TGCAGCGTTGAAGGACGGCTCTATGGCTACACCTTC.

This clonotype came up a few times. The rearrangement joins TRBV6-1 to TRBJ1-4; no clear D gene. From germline, CDR1 is MNHNS and CDR2 SASEGT. V was trimmed by 1 base and J by 8 bases, leaving 11 bases between them. This CDR3 comprises 14 residues. In nucleotides, the CDR3 is TGTGCCAGCAGTGAAGACGTAATTACCGAAAAACTGTTTTTT. Translated, it gives CASSEDVITEKLFF.

This clonotype was picked up a small number of times. CDR3 DNA: TGTGCCAGCAGCTTCTTGATGAACAATGAGCAGTTCTTC. Translation: CASSFLMNNEQFF. This sequence joins TRBV7-2 and TRBJ2-1; no definite D call. Germline V gene data show CDR1 as SGHTA and CDR2 as FQGNSA. This CDR3 region has 13 residues. The germline V and J ends were trimmed by 3 bases and 5 bases, with 8 bases remaining between them.

This clonotype was counted a few times. V and J are TRBV6-1 and TRBJ1-2, with no clear D. This CDR3 is built from 17 residues. Germline lookup yields CDR1 MNHNS and CDR2 SASEGT. V lost 6 bases to trimming and J lost 3 bases, with 23 bases between them. The chain's CDR3 is CASRRKLPFNGDYGYTF. Written as DNA, the CDR3 is TGTGCCAGCAGAAGGAAGTTGCCATTTAATGGGGACTATGGCTACACCTTC.

This clonotype was counted many times. This chain links TRBV12-3 or TRBV12-4 with TRBJ1-2; TRBD1 matches 9 bases. Trimming cost V 6 bases and J 8 bases; bases outside gene matches: 13. The CDR3 runs to 15 residues. The CDR3 region has the DNA TGTGCCAGCAGCCTCCTACCCGGGACAGGGTTAGGCTACACCTTC. It is translated as CASSLLPGTGLGYTF.

Only a few counts were recorded for this clonotype. The chain combines TRBV4-3 with TRBJ2-1, with D perhaps TRBD2 (5 bases). The CDR3 has 19 residues. Looked up from germline, CDR1 is LGHNA and CDR2 is YSLEER. Trimming stripped 0 bases from V and 2 bases from J, with 20 bases between. Here the CDR3 reads CASSQDLTDSLTTYNEQFF. Here the CDR3 DNA reads TGCGCCAGCAGCCAAGATCTAACGGACTCCCTAACCACCTACAATGAGCAGTTCTTC.

The V and J genes are TRBV7-2 and TRBJ2-7; 7 positions match TRBD1. The CDR3 totals 14 residues. CDR1 and CDR2 (germline): SGHTA, FQGNSA. V trimming: 5 bases; J trimming: 4 bases; junction bases outside the gene matches: 8. CDR3 amino acids: CASSIPTGKYEQYF. Written as DNA, the CDR3 is TGTGCCAGCAGCATACCGACAGGGAAGTACGAGCAGTACTTC.

This clonotype was found a few times. The chain joins TRBV10-3 to TRBJ2-1; D call uncertain. The J call is in doubt because the DNA end fits TRBJ2-7 better. The CDR3 runs to 13 residues. CDR1 ENHRY and CDR2 SYGVKD come from the germline V gene. CDR3 sequence reads: CAIGPVVYNEQYF. As DNA, the CDR3 is TGTGCCATCGGCCCCGTAGTTTACAATGAGCAGTACTTC.

A few counts support this clonotype. The rearrangement joins TRBV29-1 to TRBJ2-1, with TRBD1 matching 9 bases. Germline V gene sequence: CDR1 SQVTM, CDR2 ANQGSEA. This CDR3 region has 22 residues. J gave up 4 bases and V 0 bases, and 25 bases lay outside the gene matches. The CDR3 region has the DNA TGCAGCGTTGAAGATCTCTATCCGGGACAGGGAAAAATGGACCAAAATTACAATGAGCAGTTCTTC. Translation: CSVEDLYPGQGKMDQNYNEQFF.

The chain combines TRBV7-2 with TRBJ1-2; D remains unclear. Germline V CDR1 and CDR2: SGHTA, FQGNSA. The CDR3 contains 15 residues. V dropped 1 base and J dropped 0 bases, with 9 bases sitting between them. CDR3 region: CASSLGVSPNYGYTF. The CDR3 DNA follows: TGTGCCAGCAGCTTAGGGGTCAGCCCTAACTATGGCTACACCTTC.